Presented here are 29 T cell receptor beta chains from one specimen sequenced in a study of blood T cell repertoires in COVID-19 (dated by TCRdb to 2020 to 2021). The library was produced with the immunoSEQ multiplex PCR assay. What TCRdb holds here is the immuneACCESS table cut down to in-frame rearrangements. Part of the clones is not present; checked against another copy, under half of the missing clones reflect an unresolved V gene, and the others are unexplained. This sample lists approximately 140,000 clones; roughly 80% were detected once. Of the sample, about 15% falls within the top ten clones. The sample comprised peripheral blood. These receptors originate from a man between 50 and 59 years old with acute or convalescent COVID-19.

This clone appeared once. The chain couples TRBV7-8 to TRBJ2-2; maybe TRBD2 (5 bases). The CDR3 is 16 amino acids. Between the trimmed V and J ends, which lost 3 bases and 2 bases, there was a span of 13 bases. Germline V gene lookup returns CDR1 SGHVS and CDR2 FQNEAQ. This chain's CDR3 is CASSLITGSNTGELFF. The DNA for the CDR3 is TGTGCCAGCAGCTTGATAACGGGGTCTAACACCGGGGAGCTGTTTTTT.

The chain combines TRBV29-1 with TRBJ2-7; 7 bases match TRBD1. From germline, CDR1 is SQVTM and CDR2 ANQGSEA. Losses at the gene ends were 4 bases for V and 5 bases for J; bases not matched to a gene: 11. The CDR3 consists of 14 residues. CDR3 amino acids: CSVARQGRWDEQYF. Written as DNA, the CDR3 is TGCAGCGTTGCTCGACAGGGAAGGTGGGACGAGCAGTACTTC.

Here the CDR3 reads CAWSAGLTPNIQYF. Here the CDR3 DNA reads TGTGCCTGGAGTGCAGGCCTCACGCCGAACATTCAGTACTTC. The chain joins TRBV30 to TRBJ2-4; D is unresolved. The CDR3 runs to 14 residues. Deletions cut 1 base from V and 7 bases from J, with 14 bases between. The germline gives CDR1 GTSNPN, CDR2 SVGIG (reference sequence).

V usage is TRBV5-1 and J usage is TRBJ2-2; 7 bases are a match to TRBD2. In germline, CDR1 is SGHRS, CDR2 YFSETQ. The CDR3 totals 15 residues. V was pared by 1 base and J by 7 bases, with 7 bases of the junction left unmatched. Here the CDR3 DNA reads TGCGCCAGCAGCTTGTCGAGCGGGGAGTACGGGGAGCTGTTTTTT. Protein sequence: CASSLSSGEYGELFF. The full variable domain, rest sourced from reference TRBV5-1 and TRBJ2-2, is KAGVTQTPRYLIKTRGQQVTLSCSPISGHRSVSWYQQTPGQGLQFLFEYFSETQRNKGNFPGRFSGRQFSNSRSEMNVSTLELGDSALYLCASSLSSGEYGELFFGEGSRLTVL.

Here the CDR3 DNA reads TGTGCCAGCAGCCTGGACAGGGAGGACGAGCAGTACGTC. Translating it yields CASSLDREDEQYV. The V and J genes are TRBV6-5 and TRBJ2-7; 8 bases align to TRBD1. Unmatched junction bases numbered 6, after V lost 6 bases and J lost 5 bases. This CDR3 has 13 residues. Germline values: CDR1 MNHEY, CDR2 SVGAGI.

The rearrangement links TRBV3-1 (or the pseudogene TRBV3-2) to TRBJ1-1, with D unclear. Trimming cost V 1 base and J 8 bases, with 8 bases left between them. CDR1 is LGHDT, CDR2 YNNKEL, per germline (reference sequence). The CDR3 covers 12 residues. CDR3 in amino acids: CASSQGVGEAFF. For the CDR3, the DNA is TGTGCCAGCAGCCAAGGGGTGGGCGAAGCTTTCTTT.

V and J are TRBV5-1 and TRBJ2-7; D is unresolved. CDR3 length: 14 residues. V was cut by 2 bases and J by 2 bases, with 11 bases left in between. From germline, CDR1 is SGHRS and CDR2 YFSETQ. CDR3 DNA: TGCGCCAGCAGCTTAGCAACCGAAACCTACGAGCAGTACTTC. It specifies CASSLATETYEQYF.

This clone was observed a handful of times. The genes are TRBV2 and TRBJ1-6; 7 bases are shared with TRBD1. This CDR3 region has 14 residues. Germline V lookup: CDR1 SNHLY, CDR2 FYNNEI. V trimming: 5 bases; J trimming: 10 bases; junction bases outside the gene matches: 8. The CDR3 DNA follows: TGTGCCAGCAGTACGGGACAGCGAGTGTCACCCCTCCACTTT. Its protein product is CASSTGQRVSPLHF. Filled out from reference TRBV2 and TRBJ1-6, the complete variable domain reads EPEVTQTPSHQVTQMGQEVILRCVPISNHLYFYWYRQILGQKVEFLVSFYNNEISEKSEIFDDQFSVERPDGSNFTLKIRSTKLEDSAMYFCASSTGQRVSPLHFGNGTRLTVT.

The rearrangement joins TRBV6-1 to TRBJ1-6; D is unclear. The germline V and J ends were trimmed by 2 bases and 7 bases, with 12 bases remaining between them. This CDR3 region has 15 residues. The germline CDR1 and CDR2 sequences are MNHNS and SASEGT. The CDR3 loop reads CASSESTLGNSPLHF. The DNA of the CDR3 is TGTGCCAGCAGTGAAAGTACGCTAGGCAATTCACCCCTCCACTTT.

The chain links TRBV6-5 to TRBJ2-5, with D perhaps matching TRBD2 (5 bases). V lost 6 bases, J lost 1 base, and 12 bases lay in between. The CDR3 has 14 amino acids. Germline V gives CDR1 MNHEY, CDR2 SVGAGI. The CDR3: CASSPSGIQETQYF. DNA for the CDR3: TGTGCCAGCAGCCCCTCGGGGATCCAAGAGACCCAGTACTTC.

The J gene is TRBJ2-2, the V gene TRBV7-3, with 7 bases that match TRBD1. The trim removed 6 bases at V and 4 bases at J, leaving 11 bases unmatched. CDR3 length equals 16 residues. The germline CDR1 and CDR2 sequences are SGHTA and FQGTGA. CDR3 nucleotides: TGTGCCAGCAGATCCGCCCCCGGGACAGCCACCGGGGAGCTGTTTTTT. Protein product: CASRSAPGTATGELFF.

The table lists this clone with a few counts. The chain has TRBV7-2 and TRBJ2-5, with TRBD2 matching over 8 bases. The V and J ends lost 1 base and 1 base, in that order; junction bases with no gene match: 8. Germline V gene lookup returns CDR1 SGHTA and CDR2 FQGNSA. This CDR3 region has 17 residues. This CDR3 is CASSLGFAGGLQETQYF. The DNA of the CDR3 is TGTGCCAGCAGCTTAGGTTTTGCGGGGGGCCTCCAAGAGACCCAGTACTTC.

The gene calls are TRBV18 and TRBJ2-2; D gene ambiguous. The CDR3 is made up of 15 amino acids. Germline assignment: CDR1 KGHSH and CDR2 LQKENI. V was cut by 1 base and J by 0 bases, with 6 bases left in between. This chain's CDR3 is CASSPLRTNTGELFF. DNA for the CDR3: TGTGCCAGCTCACCACTCAGAACGAACACCGGGGAGCTGTTTTTT.

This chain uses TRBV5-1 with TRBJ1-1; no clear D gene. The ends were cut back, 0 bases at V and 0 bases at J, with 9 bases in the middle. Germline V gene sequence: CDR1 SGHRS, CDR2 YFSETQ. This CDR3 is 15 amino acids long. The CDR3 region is CASSLGEGLNTEAFF. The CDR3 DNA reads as TGCGCCAGCAGCTTGGGGGAGGGTTTGAACACTGAAGCTTTCTTT.

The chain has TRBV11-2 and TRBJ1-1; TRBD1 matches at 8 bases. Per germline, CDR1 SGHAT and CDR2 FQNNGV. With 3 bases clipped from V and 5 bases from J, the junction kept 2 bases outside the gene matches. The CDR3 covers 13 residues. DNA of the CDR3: TGTGCCAGCAGCTTGGACAGGGAAACTGAAGCTTTCTTT. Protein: CASSLDRETEAFF.

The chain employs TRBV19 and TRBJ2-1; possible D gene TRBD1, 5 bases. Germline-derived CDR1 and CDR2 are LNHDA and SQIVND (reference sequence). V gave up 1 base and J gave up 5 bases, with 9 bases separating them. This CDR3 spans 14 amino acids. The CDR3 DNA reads TGTGCCAGTAGTATAGGGGCAGGGAACAATGAGCAGTTCTTC. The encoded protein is CASSIGAGNNEQFF.

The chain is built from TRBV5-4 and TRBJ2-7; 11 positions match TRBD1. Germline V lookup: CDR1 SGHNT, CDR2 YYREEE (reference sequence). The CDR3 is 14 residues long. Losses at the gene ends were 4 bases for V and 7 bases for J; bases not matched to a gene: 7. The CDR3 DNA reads TGTGCCAGCAGCGTCGGACAGGGGGCGCGAGAGCAGTACTTC. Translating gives CASSVGQGAREQYF.

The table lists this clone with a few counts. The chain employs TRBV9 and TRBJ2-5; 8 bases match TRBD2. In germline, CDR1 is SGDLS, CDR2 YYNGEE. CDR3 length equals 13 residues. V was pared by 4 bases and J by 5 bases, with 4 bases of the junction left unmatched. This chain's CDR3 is CASSPGGRETQYF. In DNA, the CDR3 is TGTGCCAGCAGCCCTGGCGGGAGGGAGACCCAGTACTTC. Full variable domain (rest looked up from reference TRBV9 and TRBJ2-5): DSGVTQTPKHLITATGQRVTLRCSPRSGDLSVYWYQQSLDQGLQFLIQYYNGEERAKGNILERFSAQQFPDLHSELNLSSLELGDSALYFCASSPGGRETQYFGPGTRLLVL.

CDR3 nucleotide sequence: TGTGCCTGGAGTGTACAAAGTGGAAACACCATATATTTT. Translating gives CAWSVQSGNTIYF. V usage is TRBV30 and J usage is TRBJ1-3, with D hard to call. Germline loops: CDR1 GTSNPN, CDR2 SVGIG (reference sequence). This CDR3 is 13 amino acids long. V gave up 0 bases and J gave up 3 bases, with 6 bases separating them.

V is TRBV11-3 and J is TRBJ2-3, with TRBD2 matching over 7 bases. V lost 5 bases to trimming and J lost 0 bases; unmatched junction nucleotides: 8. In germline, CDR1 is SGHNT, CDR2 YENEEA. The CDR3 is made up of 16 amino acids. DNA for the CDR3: TGTGCCAGCAGCCTAAGGTCTAGCGGAAGCACAGATACGCAGTATTTT. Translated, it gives CASSLRSSGSTDTQYF.

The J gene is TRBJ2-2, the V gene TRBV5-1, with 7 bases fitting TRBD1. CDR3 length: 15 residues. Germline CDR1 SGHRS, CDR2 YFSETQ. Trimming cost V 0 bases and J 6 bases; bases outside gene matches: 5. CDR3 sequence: CASSLETDRPGELFF. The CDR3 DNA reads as TGCGCCAGCAGCTTGGAGACGGACAGGCCCGGGGAGCTGTTTTTT. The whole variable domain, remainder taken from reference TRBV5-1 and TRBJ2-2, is KAGVTQTPRYLIKTRGQQVTLSCSPISGHRSVSWYQQTPGQGLQFLFEYFSETQRNKGNFPGRFSGRQFSNSRSEMNVSTLELGDSALYLCASSLETDRPGELFFGEGSRLTVL.

As DNA, the CDR3 is TGTGCCAGCAGCCCAGGGGGCGGAGAGACCCAGTACTTC. The encoded protein is CASSPGGGETQYF. The chain combines TRBV28 with TRBJ2-5, with 8 bases fitting TRBD1. Per the germline V gene, CDR1 is MDHEN and CDR2 is SYDVKM. Unmatched junction bases numbered 4, after V lost 6 bases and J lost 4 bases. There are 13 residues in the CDR3.

CDR3 sequence: CSASRASSTDTQYF. In DNA form, the CDR3 reads TGCAGTGCTAGTAGAGCTAGTAGCACAGATACGCAGTATTTT. The V call is TRBV20-1, the J call TRBJ2-3; D uncertain. Trimming cost V 3 bases and J 0 bases, with 10 bases left between them. Looked up from germline, CDR1 is DFQATT and CDR2 is SNEGSKA (reference sequence). CDR3 length: 14 amino acids.

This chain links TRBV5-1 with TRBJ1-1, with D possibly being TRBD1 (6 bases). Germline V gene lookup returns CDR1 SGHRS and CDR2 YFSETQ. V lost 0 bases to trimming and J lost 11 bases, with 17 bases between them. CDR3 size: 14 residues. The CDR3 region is CASSLVDRNGWAFF. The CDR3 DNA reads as TGCGCCAGCAGCTTGGTGGACAGAAACGGTTGGGCTTTCTTT.

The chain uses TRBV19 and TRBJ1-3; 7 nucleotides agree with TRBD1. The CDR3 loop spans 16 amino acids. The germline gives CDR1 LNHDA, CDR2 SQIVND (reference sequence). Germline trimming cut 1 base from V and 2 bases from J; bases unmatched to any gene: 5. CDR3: CASSIVAGTAGNTIYF. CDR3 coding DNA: TGTGCCAGTAGTATAGTGGCGGGGACAGCTGGAAACACCATATATTTT.

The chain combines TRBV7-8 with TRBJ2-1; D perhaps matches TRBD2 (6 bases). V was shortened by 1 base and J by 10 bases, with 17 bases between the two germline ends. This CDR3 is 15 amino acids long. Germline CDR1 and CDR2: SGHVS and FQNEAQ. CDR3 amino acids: CASSLGRRRGIEQFF. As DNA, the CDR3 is TGTGCCAGCAGCTTAGGAAGACGGAGGGGAATCGAGCAGTTCTTC.

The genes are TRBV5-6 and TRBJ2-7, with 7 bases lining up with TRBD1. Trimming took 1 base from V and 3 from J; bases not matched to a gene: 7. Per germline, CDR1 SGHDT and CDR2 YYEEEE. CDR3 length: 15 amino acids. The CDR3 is CASSLRTGTFYEQYF. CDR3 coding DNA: TGTGCCAGCAGCTTGAGGACAGGTACTTTCTACGAGCAGTACTTC.

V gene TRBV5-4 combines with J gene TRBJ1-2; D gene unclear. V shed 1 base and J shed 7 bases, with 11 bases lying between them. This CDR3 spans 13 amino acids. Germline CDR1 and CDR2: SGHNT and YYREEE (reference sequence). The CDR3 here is CASSLIEYGGYTF. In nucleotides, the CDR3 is TGTGCCAGCAGCTTGATCGAATACGGTGGCTACACCTTC.

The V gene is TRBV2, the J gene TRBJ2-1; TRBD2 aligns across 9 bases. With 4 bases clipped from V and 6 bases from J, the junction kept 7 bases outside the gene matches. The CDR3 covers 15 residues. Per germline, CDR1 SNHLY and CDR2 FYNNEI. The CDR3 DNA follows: TGTGCCAGCAGTGTCGTAGCGGGGGCCTTCAATGAGCAGTTCTTC. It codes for CASSVVAGAFNEQFF.